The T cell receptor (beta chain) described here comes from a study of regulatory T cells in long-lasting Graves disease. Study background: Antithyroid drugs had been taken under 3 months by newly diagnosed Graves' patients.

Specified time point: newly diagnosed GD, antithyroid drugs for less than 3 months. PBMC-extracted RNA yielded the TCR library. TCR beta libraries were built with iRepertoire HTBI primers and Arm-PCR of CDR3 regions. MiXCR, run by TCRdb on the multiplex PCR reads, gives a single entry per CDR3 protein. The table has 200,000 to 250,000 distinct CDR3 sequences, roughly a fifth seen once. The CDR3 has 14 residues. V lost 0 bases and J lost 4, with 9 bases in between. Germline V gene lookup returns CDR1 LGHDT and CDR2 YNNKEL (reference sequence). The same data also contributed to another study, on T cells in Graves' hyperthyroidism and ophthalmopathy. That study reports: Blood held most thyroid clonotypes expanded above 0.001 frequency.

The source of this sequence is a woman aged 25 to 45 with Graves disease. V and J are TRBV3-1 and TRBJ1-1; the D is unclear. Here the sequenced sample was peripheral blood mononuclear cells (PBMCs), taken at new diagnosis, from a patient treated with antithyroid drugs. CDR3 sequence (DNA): TGTGCCAGCAGCCAAGATAGGACGGGCACTGAAGCTTTCTTT. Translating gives CASSQDRTGTEAFF.